Sequencing of this T cell receptor beta chain was carried out in a study of T cells in narcolepsy. Overall study: Enrolled donors included narcolepsy type 1 or type 2 patients and healthy controls.

Concerning this clone: Its antigen is unidentified.

Assay used: immunoSEQ multiplex PCR; TCRdb lists only in-frame clones, some missing. The sample holds tens of thousands of clones, around 75% seen once. The junction had 9 bases not matched to a gene; V was cut back by 6 bases and J by 4 bases. Germline values: CDR1 LNHDA, CDR2 SQIVND (reference sequence). The CDR3 covers 15 residues. Study-wide findings and caveats: Reportedly, autoreactive clonotypes were serially detected in patients' blood but not controls'. Same-patient CSF and blood CD4+ T cell clonotypes included HCRT-specific and TRIB2-specific autoreactive ones.

The chain is built from TRBV19 and TRBJ2-1; TRBD2 aligns across 7 bases. The clonotype was recovered from a human donor with narcolepsy. Sequencing input: CD45RA- memory CD4+ T cells from PBMCs. The CDR3 region is CASSRRGGRYNEQFF. The DNA for the CDR3 is TGTGCCAGTAGCCGCCGGGGCGGGAGATACAATGAGCAGTTCTTC.